These 26 T cell receptor beta chains originate from one sample sequenced in a study of identical twins. TCRdb re-called the 5' RACE reads with MiXCR, one entry per CDR3 protein. The table has roughly 770,000 distinct CDR3 sequences, 15% to 20% seen once. A further study also used this sample, focusing on T cells expressing NK-cell markers.

What was sequenced was PBMCs. The source of these receptors is a woman aged 18-35 years in good health.

For this clonotype: An end of the junction differs from the germline gene, which may be a read error. CDR3 region: CSARDGFGVQIF. The CDR3 nucleotides read TGCAGTGCTAGAGATGGGTTCGGGGTACAGATCTTC. V usage is TRBV20-1 and J usage is TRBJ2-1; perhaps TRBD2 as D (5 bases). Germline V gene data show CDR1 as DFQATT and CDR2 as SNEGSKA (reference sequence). This CDR3 region has 12 residues.

V and J are TRBV5-4 and TRBJ1-2; TRBD1 agrees at 7 bases. The CDR3 sequence is 15 residues long. Trimming took 4 bases from V and 1 from J; bases not matched to a gene: 7. CDR1 is SGHNT and CDR2 is YYREEE in the germline V gene (reference sequence). The CDR3 nucleotides are TGTGCCAGCAGCGCGGGACAGAATTTTAACTATGGCTACACCTTC. The encoded protein is CASSAGQNFNYGYTF.

This sequence joins TRBV2 and TRBJ1-1; 9 nucleotides align to TRBD1. The ends lost 6 bases at V and 5 bases at J; junction bases unmatched: 7. CDR1 SNHLY and CDR2 FYNNEI come from the germline V gene. The CDR3 is made up of 14 amino acids. The CDR3 DNA sequence: TGTGCCAGCAGAGGGGGACAGGGAGATACTGAAGCTTTCTTT. The encoded protein is CASRGGQGDTEAFF. Full variable domain (rest looked up from reference TRBV2 and TRBJ1-1): EPEVTQTPSHQVTQMGQEVILRCVPISNHLYFYWYRQILGQKVEFLVSFYNNEISEKSEIFDDQFSVERPDGSNFTLKIRSTKLEDSAMYFCASRGGQGDTEAFFGQGTRLTVV.

This CDR3 reads CASSREPNQPQHF. DNA for the CDR3: TGCGCCAGTTCACGGGAGCCTAATCAGCCCCAGCATTTT. The rearrangement links TRBV5-1 to TRBJ1-5; D gene ambiguous. The V gene's germline CDR1 is SGHRS and CDR2 YFSETQ. V was cut by 8 bases and J by 4 bases, with 13 bases left in between. CDR3 length equals 13 residues.

The chain uses TRBV2 and TRBJ2-2; D is possibly TRBD1 or TRBD2 (5 bases each). V was shortened by 5 bases and J by 0 bases, with 16 bases between the two germline ends. Germline assignment: CDR1 SNHLY and CDR2 FYNNEI. CDR3 length: 17 amino acids. This CDR3 reads CASSNRPGRANTGELFF. The CDR3 DNA follows: TGTGCCAGCAGTAACCGGCCGGGACGGGCGAACACCGGGGAGCTGTTTTTT.

The chain combines TRBV20-1 with TRBJ2-2; 8 bases agree with TRBD2. Germline CDR1 DFQATT, CDR2 SNEGSKA (reference sequence). V lost 4 bases and J lost 6; bases outside the gene matches: 10. CDR3 length: 15 residues. DNA of the CDR3: TGCAGTGCTAACTCACCGGGGGGGCCATCCGGGGAGCTGTTTTTT. Amino acid sequence: CSANSPGGPSGELFF.

The chain recombines TRBV12-3 or TRBV12-4 with TRBJ1-6, with TRBD1 identical over 8 bases. Losses at the gene ends were 1 base for V and 7 bases for J; bases not matched to a gene: 9. The CDR3 loop spans 17 amino acids. The CDR3 reads CASSLGRARGRNSPLHF. For the CDR3, the DNA is TGTGCCAGCAGTTTAGGCAGGGCCAGGGGGCGGAATTCACCCCTCCACTTT.

Here the CDR3 reads CASSLIRDRSYEQYF. The CDR3 nucleotides are TGCGCCAGCAGCTTGATTCGGGATAGGTCCTACGAGCAGTACTTC. The V call is TRBV5-1, the J call TRBJ2-7; D is possibly TRBD2 (5 bases). This CDR3 has 15 residues. V was shortened by 1 base and J by 1 base, with 12 bases between the two germline ends. Germline CDR1 SGHRS, CDR2 YFSETQ.

The V call is TRBV6-5, the J call TRBJ2-7; 7 bases agree with TRBD2. In germline, CDR1 is MNHEY, CDR2 SVGAGI. Trimming at V came to 2 bases and at J to 8 bases, leaving 18 bases not matched to a gene. This CDR3 spans 17 amino acids. DNA for the CDR3: TGTGCCAGCAGTTACACCCTACGTGGGCGGGAGTCTAGGAAGCAGTACTTC. Protein sequence: CASSYTLRGRESRKQYF.

This clonotype occurred a few times. The V call is TRBV12-3 or TRBV12-4, the J call TRBJ1-5; 7 nucleotides match TRBD1. The V and J ends lost 3 bases and 5 bases, in that order; junction bases with no gene match: 4. The CDR3 runs 14 residues. The DNA of the CDR3 is TGTGCCAGCAGTTTGACAGGGTCGCATCAGCCCCAGCATTTT. Translating it yields CASSLTGSHQPQHF.

The gene calls are TRBV20-1 and TRBJ2-3, with D unclear. Per germline, CDR1 DFQATT and CDR2 SNEGSKA (reference sequence). Trimming removed 8 bases from V and 1 base from J, with 13 bases in between. This CDR3 is built from 13 residues. The CDR3 reads CSPERRGTDTQYF. In nucleotides, the CDR3 is TGCAGTCCGGAACGGCGCGGCACAGATACGCAGTATTTT.

This clonotype has more than one count but fewer than ten. J is TRBJ2-1 and V is TRBV9, with D tentatively TRBD2 (5 bases). V gave up 3 bases and J gave up 8 bases, with 18 bases separating them. This CDR3 is built from 15 residues. Per germline, CDR1 SGDLS and CDR2 YYNGEE. The CDR3: CASSEAMGVSDEQFF. The CDR3 DNA reads TGTGCCAGCAGCGAGGCGATGGGAGTTAGCGATGAGCAGTTCTTC.

The table lists this clonotype with a few counts. J is TRBJ2-5 and V is TRBV6-1; 9 bases match TRBD2. With V trimmed by 5 bases and J by 2 bases, 3 bases remained unmatched. This CDR3 is 14 amino acids long. Germline V lookup: CDR1 MNHNS, CDR2 SASEGT. CDR3 amino acids: CASSRLAAQETQYF. Here the CDR3 DNA reads TGTGCCAGCAGTAGACTAGCGGCACAAGAGACCCAGTACTTC.

This clonotype was observed at least ten times. This chain links TRBV29-1 with TRBJ2-1; 9 bases line up with TRBD2. The CDR3 has 13 amino acids. CDR1 is SQVTM, CDR2 ANQGSEA, per germline. Trimming at V came to 4 bases and at J to 7 bases, leaving 5 bases not matched to a gene. CDR3 DNA sequence: TGCAGCGTTGTGTCTAGCGGGGCTAATGAGCAGTTCTTC. It yields the protein CSVVSSGANEQFF.

The chain links TRBV20-1 to TRBJ2-1; D possibly corresponds to TRBD2 (6 bases). Germline V CDR1 and CDR2: DFQATT, SNEGSKA (reference sequence). Trimming took 7 bases from V and 0 from J, leaving 10 bases between them. This CDR3 is 13 amino acids long. The CDR3 bases are TGCAGTGTTCCGACTAGCTCCTACAATGAGCAGTTCTTC. This gives the protein CSVPTSSYNEQFF.

This chain uses TRBV25-1 with TRBJ2-6; no firm D call. Germline values: CDR1 MGHDK, CDR2 SYGVNS. V gave up 7 bases and J gave up 4 bases, with 11 bases separating them. This CDR3 is 14 amino acids long. The CDR3 loop is CASTSARGANVLTF. The CDR3 bases are TGTGCCAGCACCTCCGCGAGAGGGGCCAACGTCCTGACTTTC.

The gene calls are TRBV6-1 and TRBJ2-5, with TRBD2 matching over 9 bases. This CDR3 contains 15 residues. J gave up 5 bases and V 6 bases, and 10 bases lay outside the gene matches. The germline V gene encodes CDR1 MNHNS and CDR2 SASEGT. CDR3 region: CASRARAGGSETQYF. DNA of the CDR3: TGTGCCAGCAGGGCACGGGCGGGAGGGTCGGAGACCCAGTACTTC.

This clonotype has a handful of counts. The chain recombines TRBV12-3 or TRBV12-4 with TRBJ1-2; no reliable D call. V gave up 1 base and J gave up 3 bases, with 6 bases separating them. This CDR3 is built from 13 residues. CDR3 coding DNA: TGTGCCAGCAGTTTAGTCCGGGACTATGGCTACACCTTC. Residues: CASSLVRDYGYTF.

This clonotype occurred many times. CDR3 amino acids: CASSSDRVVLNTEAFF. In DNA, the CDR3 is TGTGCCAGCAGTTCTGACAGGGTCGTATTGAACACTGAAGCTTTCTTT. The V and J genes are TRBV12-3 or TRBV12-4 and TRBJ1-1, with 7 bases that match TRBD1. V trimming: 4 bases; J trimming: 0 bases; junction bases outside the gene matches: 8. The CDR3 totals 16 residues.

The chain employs TRBV12-3 or TRBV12-4 and TRBJ2-5, with no clear D. V was shortened by 3 bases and J by 5 bases, with 10 bases between the two germline ends. The CDR3 has 13 residues. CDR3 region: CASSFARPETQYF. DNA of the CDR3: TGTGCCAGCAGTTTCGCCCGTCCTGAGACCCAGTACTTC.

V and J are TRBV12-3 or TRBV12-4 and TRBJ2-5; the match to TRBD1 covers 10 bases. The CDR3 is made up of 14 amino acids. V lost 5 bases, J lost 3 bases, and 3 bases stayed unmatched. CDR3 protein: CASSTTGGEETQYF. The CDR3 nucleotides read TGTGCCAGCAGTACGACAGGGGGCGAAGAGACCCAGTACTTC.

The table lists this clonotype with many counts. The chain carries TRBV12-3 or TRBV12-4 and TRBJ1-1; TRBD1 might be the D (5 bases). This CDR3 spans 14 amino acids. V was shortened by 7 bases and J by 1 base, with 13 bases between the two germline ends. The DNA of the CDR3 is TGTGCCAGCACCAAGACAGATACGAACACTGAAGCTTTCTTT. Protein product: CASTKTDTNTEAFF.

The chain joins TRBV2 to TRBJ2-3; 7 nucleotides align to TRBD2. Trimming took 4 bases from V and 1 from J; bases not matched to a gene: 8. CDR1 and CDR2 from the germline V gene are SNHLY and FYNNEI. The CDR3 contains 16 residues. For the CDR3, the DNA is TGTGCCAGCAGTGGAAGAGCGGGGTTTCGCACAGATACGCAGTATTTT. Protein: CASSGRAGFRTDTQYF.

J is TRBJ2-1 and V is TRBV7-3, with D unresolved. Trimming cost V 2 bases and J 10 bases, with 12 bases left between them. Per the germline V gene, CDR1 is SGHTA and CDR2 is FQGTGA. This CDR3 contains 13 residues. CDR3 protein: CASSLSFRDEQFF. The CDR3 DNA sequence: TGTGCCAGCAGCTTATCTTTCCGTGACGAGCAGTTCTTC.

This clonotype was seen only a few times. This chain joins TRBV2 and TRBJ2-3, with D uncertain. V shed 3 bases and J shed 0 bases, with 13 bases lying between them. The CDR3 runs to 16 residues. CDR1 is SNHLY, CDR2 FYNNEI, per germline. In nucleotides, the CDR3 is TGTGCCAGCAGTGATCTTTGGCCCACTAGCACAGATACGCAGTATTTT. Its translation is CASSDLWPTSTDTQYF. Together with reference TRBV2 and TRBJ2-3, the CDR3 gives the full variable domain: EPEVTQTPSHQVTQMGQEVILRCVPISNHLYFYWYRQILGQKVEFLVSFYNNEISEKSEIFDDQFSVERPDGSNFTLKIRSTKLEDSAMYFCASSDLWPTSTDTQYFGPGTRLTVL.

This clonotype occurred a few times. The V gene is TRBV4-3, the J gene TRBJ1-2; a possible D gene is TRBD1 (6 bases). The germline V gene has CDR1 LGHNA and CDR2 YSLEER. This CDR3 has 14 amino acids. V lost 0 bases to trimming and J lost 8 bases, with 13 bases between them. Written as DNA, the CDR3 is TGCGCCAGCAGCCAAGAGGAACAGGGCTTAGGCTACACCTTC. Translation: CASSQEEQGLGYTF.